This T cell receptor beta chain was identified in a study of blood T cell repertoires in COVID-19. As for the study in general: Acute and convalescent COVID-19 specimens originated in the United States, Italy and Spain.

Trimming took off 2 bases at V and 3 bases at J, with 10 bases between the two ends. Looked up from germline, CDR1 is SGDLS and CDR2 is YYNGEE. The CDR3 consists of 14 residues. This clone came up a few times. Individuals drawn from around 25 US areas were roughly 18 to 89 years old. For recovered donors of Cohort 3, there were two negative PCRs, clearance, or symptom resolution. Clones were read by immunoSEQ multiplex PCR, and TCRdb kept only the in-frame ones, dropping some. The repertoire holds approximately 200,000 clones, with roughly 87% as singletons. The clonotype originates from a woman between 25 and 40 years old who had recovered from COVID-19. The sample comprised PBMCs or T cells enriched from blood (not recorded which). V and J are TRBV9 and TRBJ2-3; TRBD2 might be the D (5 bases). CDR3: CASSVEAETDTQYF. DNA for the CDR3: TGTGCCAGCAGCGTGGAGGCGGAGACAGATACGCAGTATTTT. Supplemented by reference TRBV9 and TRBJ2-3, the full variable domain reads DSGVTQTPKHLITATGQRVTLRCSPRSGDLSVYWYQQSLDQGLQFLIQYYNGEERAKGNILERFSAQQFPDLHSELNLSSLELGDSALYFCASSVEAETDTQYFGPGTRLTVL.